This T cell receptor (beta chain) appears in the sequencing data of a study of cytomegalovirus exposure and HLA in healthy donors. General study points: The authors later linked a missense DCLRE1C variant to TCR beta V- and J-gene trimming. Earlier results showed most TCR beta V segments being productive about 90% or about 30% of the time.

A word on this clone: Antigen unknown.

The V and J ends lost 4 bases and 0 bases, in that order; junction bases with no gene match: 9. The CDR3 is made up of 17 amino acids. Germline V gene lookup returns CDR1 SGHRS and CDR2 YFSETQ. The primer mix had 60 Vbeta and 13 Jbeta primers. The method was immunoSEQ multiplex PCR; TCRdb's version includes in-frame clones alone and lacks a portion of them. The profile shows roughly 100,000 clones, roughly four fifths of them singletons. The material sequenced was PBMCs. This TCR was recovered from an older woman in good health and CMV-seropositive. The genes are TRBV5-1 and TRBJ1-4; 7 bases fit TRBD1. CDR3 DNA: TGCGCCAGCAGCCTAGGGGACAGAAGCTCAACTAATGAAAAACTGTTTTTT. Its translation is CASSLGDRSSTNEKLFF.